This T cell receptor (beta chain) was sequenced in a study of blood T cell repertoires in COVID-19. The method was immunoSEQ multiplex PCR; TCRdb's version includes in-frame clones alone and lacks a portion of them. Altogether about 110,000 clones are present, 85% to 90% being singletons, with the ten largest covering about 1%. Trimming removed 1 base from V and 4 bases from J, with 14 bases in between. Germline CDR1 and CDR2: LNHNV and YYDKDF (reference sequence). The CDR3 loop spans 16 amino acids. This clone has just a few counts. Sequenced sample: peripheral blood. The chain carries TRBV15 and TRBJ1-3; TRBD1 is a possible D gene (6 bases). The receptor's source is a woman between 50 and 59 years old with active or convalescent COVID-19. The CDR3 DNA reads as TGTGCCACCAGCAGAGTCTGGGGGCGGTCGGGAAACACCATATATTTT. The encoded protein is CATSRVWGRSGNTIYF.